This TCR beta chain was sequenced for a study of cytomegalovirus exposure and HLA in healthy donors (dated by TCRdb to 2017 to 2019). Study-wide context: An earlier analysis of some 500 of the donors reported more than 250 Gb of sequence data and more than 90 million unique TCR beta sequences from 150 million to 200 million T cells. All discovery cohort repertoires had been generated using a single sequencing platform. Rather than using new phenotypic data, the later analysis identified candidate immune exposures from TCR beta sequences and from how often those sequences occurred across donors. High-throughput TCR immunosequencing, statistical association of individual TCRs with disease status, and machine learning were combined to predict cytomegalovirus infection status. HLA typing covered class I and class II loci at four-digit resolution. Using immunosequencing, the study profiled T cell repertoires from some 670 subjects and related those repertoires to cytomegalovirus serostatus. The number of typed donors differed by locus: about 620-630 for A, B, C, DRB1 and DQB1; 500 to 550 for DQA1; 606 for DPA1; and some 470 for DPB1. An early release that covered about 600 HLA-typed donors contained approximately 300 gigabases of sequencing data and tens of millions of unique TCR sequences. Of the approximately 370 genotyped donors, 65% to 90% were placed in the genetic ancestry cluster associated with self-reported Caucasian donors. A handful of DR-DQ haplotypes were handled as single units for association and clustering because linkage in the cohort was strong. A later analysis re-analyzed previously published TCR beta repertoires from approximately 670 donors and added high-resolution HLA genotyping to study TCR occurrence patterns. A later genetic analysis used genome-wide SNP genotypes for 398 of the 666 donors, treating that subset as a discovery cohort. Along with the approximately 650-subject first cohort, a separate validation cohort of over a hundred different subjects was used. The study aimed to test whether signatures of past pathogen exposure could be identified by cataloging public T cell receptors. Among 300 to 450 genotyped donors of the cohort, an average of approximately 230,000 unique TCR beta nucleotide sequences were sequenced per donor, around 18% of them non-productive. In an earlier analysis of roughly 540 of the donors, high-throughput TCR beta sequencing was used to judge whether each TCR beta V gene segment behaved as functional or pseudogenic. Donor age, sex, ethnicity and CMV serostatus were collected together with the repertoire data.

To note about this clone: The antigen this receptor binds is unknown. Base qualities are missing; no much larger clone stands one base away.

Findings and caveats that apply to the study as a whole: Roughly uniform sequencing depth across donors was assumed in presence/absence analyses, although this assumption may not hold. This cohort had only TCR beta chains sequenced, and the lack of alpha or paired-chain data limited which features could be detected. In a later genetic analysis, fewer N-insertions in productive TCRs were reported among donors in an Asian-associated ancestry cluster than the approximately 670-donor mean. A cluster of highly shared sequence variants was judged likely to be a technical artifact of the sequencing pipeline. An association between a missense DCLRE1C variant and V-gene and J-gene trimming of TCR beta chains was found in a later genetic analysis and replicated in an independent cohort. In the study, roughly 160 TCR beta chains were listed as associated with cytomegalovirus. In a later analysis, the rate of TCR association differed among HLA loci, with DRB1 alleles having the most associated TCRs and HLA-C alleles having the fewest. Assigning TCR associations to individual alleles was difficult when HLA alleles, especially DR and DQ, strongly co-occurred. A few of the identified cytomegalovirus-associated TCR beta chains were confirmed in vitro to be specific for cytomegalovirus antigens. Several of the top co-occurrence clusters appeared to be linked to parvovirus B19, influenza, CMV and Epstein-Barr virus, according to a later analysis. The only immune exposure information available for the cohort was CMV serostatus. A later analysis associated about 17,000 TCR beta sequences with specific HLA alleles at a false discovery rate of 0.05. Correlated functional status among segregating V segments might reflect linkage disequilibrium, but an unknown experimental factor could not be ruled out. The classifier was reported to diagnose cytomegalovirus status with high specificity and sensitivity in both the original and validation cohorts. Most CMV-associated TCR beta chains appeared to be HLA-restricted in a later analysis, and the HLA associations seemed to be driven largely by CMV exposure. The earlier analysis of some 540 of the donors excluded some 15 rarely observed V segments, including chromosome 9 orphons, because counts were too low. Some IMGT-functional V segments, including TRBV6-2 and TRBV6-3, could not be distinguished by the 87-base-pair reads and were therefore excluded. In an earlier analysis of under 600 of the donors, most TCR beta V segments were observed in productive rearrangements about 90% or about 30% of the time, broadly matching IMGT annotations. While some public TCRs were present in many individuals, most TCR sequences turned up only very rarely across donors. Because HLA typing was unavailable for some donors at each locus, only the typed subset was used in association tests. In a later analysis, HLA-associated TCR beta chains were found to be more clonally expanded and to have lower generation probabilities than equally common non-associated chains. A further reported finding was that TCR beta sequences accurately predicted the HLA-A and HLA-B alleles for most subjects in the first cohort. According to the authors, the approach could potentially be generalized to other disease states and immunological phenotypes.

The cohort was made up of 500 to 850 healthy bone marrow donors. At the time of sampling, all cohort members were nominally healthy, though unrecorded immune exposures were likely present. The donor tested CMV seropositive and was one of the 289 seropositive cohort members. Every donor gave a peripheral blood sample, and the peripheral blood mononuclear cells from that sample were used for TCR beta sequencing. The Qiagen DNeasy Blood Extraction Kit was used to extract genomic DNA from the blood cell samples. The germline V gene gives CDR1 as MNHEY and CDR2 as SVGAGI. From the cysteine up to the phenylalanine, the CDR3 has a length of 14 residues. Only the CDR3 DNA is retained, 42 bases long and in frame from the first base. V is cut back by 8 bases and J by 4 bases, with 7 bases in the junction unmatched. The library was built by means of the immunoSEQ multiplex PCR assay. For the multiplex PCR, a mixture combining 60 forward primers for TCR Vbeta segments and 13 reverse primers for TCR Jbeta segments was used. The CDR3 region of rearranged TCR beta genes was amplified from genomic DNA with a multiplex PCR assay. Amplified TCR beta libraries were sequenced as 87-base-pair reads on the Illumina HiSeq System. As for how the authors treated the data: A later analysis counted approximately 74 million unique TCR beta chains across the 550 to 750 repertoires, and 10 million to 11 million of these chains were shared by at least two donors. A nearest-neighbor algorithm error-corrected the raw reads and collapsed the reads into unique sequences, merging closely related sequences to remove PCR and sequencing errors. V, D and J gene segments were assigned by aligning CDR3 sequences to IMGT reference sequences. For a sequence to be retained, a match of at least six nucleotides was required to both a V gene segment and a J gene segment. Rearrangements were called productive when the CDR3 lacked stop codons and stayed in frame with V and J; all others were non-productive. CDR3 was defined by IMGT convention, running from the second conserved V-encoded cysteine to the conserved J-encoded phenylalanine. Sequences without an unambiguous match to a single V gene segment were excluded from the earlier analysis of about 640 of the donors. An earlier analysis of around 600 of the donors classified V segments as functional when productive rearrangements were above 56.7% and as segregating when the standard deviation between donors was above 5%. A statistical classification framework was developed to diagnose cytomegalovirus status using the catalog of TCR beta chain sequences. V and J gene assignment, in a later analysis, came from comparing TCR nucleotide sequences with IMGT/GENE-DB human TR gene sequences. A later analysis assigned CDR3 sequences and most-parsimonious VDJ recombination scenarios with the TCRdist pipeline. A later analysis defined each TCR beta chain by its CDR3 amino acid sequence plus V-gene family, and excluded reads lacking a unique V-gene family. A later analysis removed 450 to 600 highly shared, low-generation-probability nucleotide sequences to deal with suspected cross-contamination and a sequencing artifact. In a later analysis, a clonal expansion index for each public chain was calculated from normalized within-repertoire ranks of inferred template counts. Generation probabilities in a later analysis came from a VDJ recombination model fitted to out-of-frame rearrangements, and those results were checked against IGoR. Hypergeometric tests were used in a later analysis to score TCR-TCR, TCR-HLA and TCR-CMV co-occurrence, with a repertoire-size bias correction applied to the TCR pairs. A later analysis estimated false discovery rates by permuting HLA or CMV assignments 20 times. In a later analysis, co-occurring TCRs were grouped using DBSCAN, with TCRdist sequence similarity added in when clustering inside HLA-allele-positive subsets. Repertoires with fewer than 30,000 or more than 120,000 public chains, plus five repertoires with anomalous nucleotide sharing, were excluded from co-occurrence clustering. TCRdb took this table from immuneACCESS and kept in-frame rearrangements with V and J called. Such tables lack part of the clones; where checked against another copy, unresolved V genes explain under half of the gap, and the rest is unexplained. The V and J calls and the clone size are those of that table, but D and trimming were determined from the DNA. The sample profile shows tens of thousands of clones; more than 55% of them were found once. About a fifth of the sample goes to the ten largest clones.

This TCR came from a woman between 45 and 60 years old in good health and CMV-seropositive. The chain is encoded by TRBV6-5 joined to TRBJ2-3; 9 bases in the middle match TRBD1. Sequenced: PBMCs. This receptor has the CDR3 CASADRGRSDTQYF. The base sequence is TGTGCCAGCGCCGACAGGGGGAGGTCAGATACGCAGTATTTT.